These 8 T cell receptor beta chains were sequenced from one sample in a study of shared clonotypes between healthy human individuals (dated by TCRdb to about 2020). Library generation was performed with the immunoSEQ multiplex PCR assay. TCRdb carries this immuneACCESS record with in-frame sequences only. Its versions omit some clonotypes, under half of them owing to an unresolved V gene in the studies checked, with the rest unexplained. The sample has some 800,000 clones on record, around 92% of them singletons. Around 24% of the sample is held by the ten biggest clonotypes. CD8 naive samples were obtained by positive selection for CCR7 among CD45RO-negative cells, yielding a CD45RA+CCR7+ population from which TemRA cells were excluded. Sequenced material: naive CD8+ T cells sorted from blood. Sample cell subset or site, as interpreted from the label and publication: CD45RA+CCR7+. The receptor set was obtained from a young man in good health.

V is TRBV30 and J is TRBJ1-5; TRBD1 matches at 7 bases. Germline CDR1 GTSNPN, CDR2 SVGIG (reference sequence). V dropped 0 bases and J dropped 0; count of bases not matched to a gene: 5. CDR3 length equals 16 residues. CDR3 amino acids: CAWSVPQGYSNQPQHF. As DNA, the CDR3 is TGTGCCTGGAGTGTACCACAGGGGTATAGCAATCAGCCCCAGCATTTT. Complete variable domain (other parts from reference TRBV30 and TRBJ1-5): SQTIHQWPATLVQPVGSPLSLECTVEGTSNPNLYWYRQAAGRGLQLLFYSVGIGQISSEVPQNLSASRPQDRQFILSSKKLLLSDSGFYLCAWSVPQGYSNQPQHFGDGTRLSIL.

This clone appeared once. The CDR3 DNA reads TGTGCCAGCAGCTTAGGTACTAGCGGGAGTTTGAATACGCAGTATTTT. Its translation is CASSLGTSGSLNTQYF. This chain connects TRBV7-9 to TRBJ2-3; 11 bases map to TRBD2. Germline V CDR1 and CDR2: SEHNR, FQNEAQ (reference sequence). With V trimmed by 1 base and J by 7 bases, 7 bases remained unmatched. This CDR3 is 16 amino acids long.

The chain employs TRBV9 and TRBJ2-1; either TRBD1 or TRBD2 may fit D (5 bases each). The CDR3 length is 14 residues. With 0 bases removed from V and 5 bases from J, the gap between germline ends came to 9 bases. CDR1 and CDR2 (germline): SGDLS, YYNGEE. The CDR3 bases are TGTGCCAGCAGCGTAGATGTGGGACACAATGAGCAGTTCTTC. This codes for CASSVDVGHNEQFF. Full variable domain (remainder filled in from reference TRBV9 and TRBJ2-1): DSGVTQTPKHLITATGQRVTLRCSPRSGDLSVYWYQQSLDQGLQFLIQYYNGEERAKGNILERFSAQQFPDLHSELNLSSLELGDSALYFCASSVDVGHNEQFFGPGTRLTVL.

This clone was found once. The chain couples TRBV27 to TRBJ2-3, with 15 bases identical to TRBD2. The CDR3 runs 16 residues. CDR1 is MNHEY and CDR2 is SMNVEV in the germline V gene (reference sequence). Trimming at V came to 5 bases and at J to 7 bases, leaving 7 bases not matched to a gene. The CDR3 nucleotides are TGTGCCAGCAGTCCTTTAGGACTAGCGGGAGGGTATACGCAGTATTTT. As protein: CASSPLGLAGGYTQYF.

The chain couples TRBV28 to TRBJ2-5; no clear D gene. The CDR3 extends over 15 amino acids. The germline V and J ends were trimmed by 3 bases and 1 base, with 12 bases remaining between them. Germline V gene data show CDR1 as MDHEN and CDR2 as SYDVKM. The CDR3 protein is CASSFRGDVQETQYF. For the CDR3, the DNA is TGTGCCAGCAGTTTTCGTGGGGATGTCCAAGAGACCCAGTACTTC.

The sample holds one count of this clone. The chain combines TRBV9 with TRBJ2-7; D might be TRBD1 (6 bases). V lost 4 bases and J 0 bases, leaving 17 bases between the germline ends. The CDR3 is 16 residues long. Germline assignment: CDR1 SGDLS and CDR2 YYNGEE. CDR3 sequence reads: CASSSQVGTNSYEQYF. The CDR3 nucleotides are TGTGCCAGCAGCTCTCAAGTTGGGACAAACTCCTACGAGCAGTACTTC.

The chain combines TRBV6-1 with TRBJ2-4; tentative D call: TRBD1 (7 bases). Trimming pared 4 bases from V and 8 bases from J, leaving 12 bases between. The CDR3 spans 13 residues. The germline V gene encodes CDR1 MNHNS and CDR2 SASEGT. The CDR3 spells CASSGSRGDIQYF. In DNA form, the CDR3 reads TGTGCCAGCAGTGGTAGCAGGGGGGACATTCAGTACTTC.

As to this clone: Additional DNA sequences in this sample encode the identical CDR3. The chain joins TRBV27 to TRBJ2-7, with 9 bases lining up with TRBD2. The CDR3 runs to 14 residues. Germline loops: CDR1 MNHEY, CDR2 SMNVEV (reference sequence). V lost 3 bases and J lost 3; bases outside the gene matches: 3. The CDR3 is CASSLSGRRYEQYF. The CDR3 DNA sequence: TGTGCCAGCAGTTTGAGCGGGAGGCGCTACGAGCAGTACTTC.